Listed here are 22 T cell receptor beta chains from one sample, sequenced in a study of blood T cell repertoires in COVID-19. Repertoires were generated with immunoSEQ multiplex PCR, while TCRdb's copy carries only in-frame clones and drops some. The sample contains tens of thousands of clones, 80% to 85% of which appear only once. The sequenced sample consisted of peripheral blood. The receptors here all came from a human donor in a cohort sampled during active COVID-19.

This clone occurred a few times. The J gene is TRBJ2-2, the V gene TRBV4-2, with 11 bases that match TRBD1. The V segment lost 5 bases and the J segment 5 bases; nucleotides outside the gene matches: 7. The germline CDR1 and CDR2 sequences are LGHNA and YNFKEQ. The CDR3 loop spans 16 amino acids. CDR3 in DNA: TGTGCCAGCAGCTCTTCCGGGACAGGGGGGACCGGGGAGCTGTTTTTT. As protein: CASSSSGTGGTGELFF.

This clone has only a few counts. The rearrangement links TRBV27 to TRBJ1-1, with D possibly being TRBD1 (5 bases). Trimming shortened V by 2 bases and J by 1 base, and 5 bases separated the two germline ends. The CDR3 sequence is 13 residues long. Per the germline V gene, CDR1 is MNHEY and CDR2 is SMNVEV (reference sequence). CDR3 sequence: CASSLQGNTEAFF. In nucleotides, the CDR3 is TGTGCCAGCAGTTTACAGGGGAACACTGAAGCTTTCTTT.

This clone has a handful of counts. V gene TRBV28 combines with J gene TRBJ2-7, with D uncertain. The V end was cut by 11 bases, the J end by 0 bases, with 14 bases between. The length of the CDR3 is 13 residues. Germline values: CDR1 MDHEN, CDR2 SYDVKM. CDR3 amino acids: CALRSSNSYEQYF. CDR3 nucleotide sequence: TGTGCCCTGCGGAGCAGCAACTCCTACGAGCAGTACTTC.

The genes are TRBV7-3 and TRBJ1-2, with D maybe TRBD1 (5 bases). The germline V and J ends were trimmed by 3 bases and 8 bases, with 13 bases remaining between them. The CDR3 is 13 residues long. Germline lookup yields CDR1 SGHTA and CDR2 FQGTGA. CDR3: CASSLGGAHGYTF. The CDR3 region has the DNA TGTGCCAGCAGCTTGGGTGGGGCGCACGGCTACACCTTC.

The genes are TRBV9 and TRBJ2-5; 7 bases are shared with TRBD2. Germline assignment: CDR1 SGDLS and CDR2 YYNGEE. This CDR3 spans 15 amino acids. J lost 5 bases, V lost 2 bases, and 9 bases had no gene match. The CDR3 DNA sequence: TGTGCCAGCAGCGTCGGGACTACCGCACGGGAGACCCAGTACTTC. Its protein is CASSVGTTARETQYF.

This clone was observed once. The chain carries TRBV7-2 and TRBJ2-3, with D perhaps matching TRBD2 (6 bases). V lost 1 base and J lost 3, with 8 bases in between. CDR1 and CDR2 from the germline V gene are SGHTA and FQGNSA. This CDR3 has 14 amino acids. CDR3 region: CASSLDGGTDTQYF. The CDR3 DNA reads as TGTGCCAGCAGCTTAGATGGGGGGACAGATACGCAGTATTTT.

The chain uses TRBV6-2 or TRBV6-3 and TRBJ2-3; TRBD2 matches 10 bases. Trimming at V came to 2 bases and at J to 5 bases, leaving 13 bases not matched to a gene. The V gene's germline CDR1 is MNHEY and CDR2 SVGEGT. This CDR3 contains 18 residues. CDR3 in DNA: TGTGCCAGCAGTTACCTCCCCAACCTAGCGGGGGCTGGAGATACGCAGTATTTT. This codes for CASSYLPNLAGAGDTQYF.

This chain joins TRBV3-1 (or the pseudogene TRBV3-2) and TRBJ1-2, with TRBD1 matching over 7 bases. The V gene end was trimmed by 6 bases and the J gene end by 2 bases; junction bases not matched to a gene: 9. CDR3 length: 15 amino acids. Germline values: CDR1 LGHDT, CDR2 YNNKEL (reference sequence). The CDR3 DNA follows: TGTGCCAGCAGGCGGGCCGGGACAGAAAACTATGGCTACACCTTC. Translated: CASRRAGTENYGYTF.

The chain joins TRBV5-5 to TRBJ1-6; no firm D call. V lost 0 bases and J 7 bases, leaving 11 bases between the germline ends. Germline CDR1 reads SGHKS; CDR2 reads YYEKEE (reference sequence). The CDR3 is 15 amino acids. The CDR3 spells CASSLVPGGNSPLHF. CDR3 nucleotide sequence: TGTGCCAGCAGCTTGGTCCCGGGAGGGAATTCACCCCTCCACTTT.

The J gene is TRBJ1-2, the V gene TRBV7-6; D unresolved. Per the germline V gene, CDR1 is SGHVS and CDR2 is FNYEAQ. The CDR3 is 14 amino acids. V was clipped by 4 bases and J by 7 bases, with 16 bases between them. The CDR3 loop is CASSSTIGSVGYTF. The DNA for the CDR3 is TGTGCCAGCAGCTCCACTATAGGCAGCGTTGGCTACACCTTC.

J is TRBJ2-7 and V is TRBV9; 8 bases agree with TRBD2. Germline CDR1 is SGDLS and CDR2 is YYNGEE. The CDR3 is 14 residues long. V dropped 3 bases and J dropped 3; count of bases not matched to a gene: 5. Here the CDR3 DNA reads TGTGCCAGCAGCGCCGCCGGGACTAGCTACGAGCAGTACTTC. The encoded protein is CASSAAGTSYEQYF.

The rearrangement uses TRBV25-1 and TRBJ2-2; D possibly corresponds to TRBD1 (6 bases). This CDR3 comprises 14 residues. Germline values: CDR1 MGHDK, CDR2 SYGVNS. V was trimmed by 4 bases and J by 4 bases, leaving 10 bases between them. CDR3 in amino acids: CASSGQGPTGELFF. Written as DNA, the CDR3 is TGTGCCAGCAGTGGGCAGGGGCCCACCGGGGAGCTGTTTTTT.

This clone was observed a single time. The chain carries TRBV9 and TRBJ2-7; tentatively, D is TRBD2 (7 bases). Germline V gene lookup returns CDR1 SGDLS and CDR2 YYNGEE. The CDR3 has 12 amino acids. V lost 10 bases to trimming and J lost 3 bases, with 14 bases between them. The CDR3 nucleotides are TGTGCCCGCGGGGGCGGGGGCTACGAGCAGTACTTC. Residues: CARGGGGYEQYF.

The V and J genes are TRBV7-2 and TRBJ2-7; D unresolved. CDR1 and CDR2 from the germline V gene are SGHTA and FQGNSA. This CDR3 is built from 12 residues. The V end lost 1 base, the J end lost 10 bases, and 11 bases lay between the germline ends. This CDR3 reads CASSLVTQKQYF. The DNA of the CDR3 is TGTGCCAGCAGCTTAGTTACCCAGAAACAGTACTTC.

This chain links TRBV28 with TRBJ2-7, with 14 bases aligning to TRBD2. The CDR3 has 17 residues. CDR1 is MDHEN, CDR2 SYDVKM, per germline. Trimming took 6 bases from V and 5 from J; bases not matched to a gene: 12. The CDR3 protein is CASRSAGLAGGFDEQYF. In DNA form, the CDR3 reads TGTGCCAGCAGGTCAGCCGGACTAGCGGGGGGCTTCGACGAGCAGTACTTC.

The chain uses TRBV9 and TRBJ2-5; 10 nucleotides agree with TRBD2. Trimming took 2 bases from V and 4 from J; bases not matched to a gene: 5. Per germline, CDR1 SGDLS and CDR2 YYNGEE. This CDR3 contains 15 residues. The CDR3 region has the DNA TGTGCCAGCAGCGTGCAAGCGGGGGGGCGAGAGACCCAGTACTTC. As protein: CASSVQAGGRETQYF.

The CDR3 DNA sequence: TGTGCCAGCACTATGGGGGGGACAGGGAAGAAGAACACCATATATTTT. As protein: CASTMGGTGKKNTIYF. This chain links TRBV18 with TRBJ1-3; 9 nucleotides line up with TRBD1. The V and J ends lost 8 bases and 7 bases, in that order; junction bases with no gene match: 15. The CDR3 sequence is 16 residues long. Germline loops: CDR1 KGHSH, CDR2 LQKENI.

V usage is TRBV7-8 and J usage is TRBJ2-6, with D unresolved. Germline V gives CDR1 SGHVS, CDR2 FQNEAQ. Trimming cost V 2 bases and J 2 bases, with 4 bases left between them. The CDR3 has 14 amino acids. CDR3 protein: CASSLRAGANVLTF. CDR3 DNA sequence: TGTGCCAGCAGCTTACGGGCTGGGGCCAACGTCCTGACTTTC.

V and J are TRBV4-2 and TRBJ1-2; D is ambiguous. V was clipped by 1 base and J by 8 bases, with 14 bases between them. The CDR3 is made up of 14 amino acids. Germline assignment: CDR1 LGHNA and CDR2 YNFKEQ. The CDR3 bases are TGTGCCAGCAGCCAAGTAGTAGCGAGTGAGGGCTACACCTTC. Its protein is CASSQVVASEGYTF.

The genes are TRBV24-1 and TRBJ1-5, with 8 bases aligning to TRBD1. The germline gives CDR1 KGHDR, CDR2 SFDVKD. V shed 1 base and J 0 bases; nucleotides not matched to a gene: 10. The CDR3 loop spans 19 amino acids. CDR3 sequence: CATSDLSDRGPPSNQPQHF. The CDR3 DNA sequence: TGTGCCACCAGTGATTTATCCGACAGGGGTCCTCCTAGCAATCAGCCCCAGCATTTT.

V is TRBV11-2 and J is TRBJ2-2; no clear D gene. Germline V gene lookup returns CDR1 SGHAT and CDR2 FQNNGV. Trimming removed 2 bases from V and 6 bases from J, with 4 bases in between. The CDR3 has 12 residues. The CDR3 DNA follows: TGTGCCAGCAGCTTAACGGCCGGGGAGCTGTTTTTT. Translated: CASSLTAGELFF.

This chain connects TRBV6-2 or TRBV6-3 to TRBJ2-7; TRBD2 agrees at 8 bases. The germline CDR1 and CDR2 sequences are MNHEY and SVGEGT. Trimming at V came to 4 bases and at J to 5 bases, leaving 4 bases not matched to a gene. The length of the CDR3 is 13 residues. This CDR3 reads CASSSGRAHEQYF. In nucleotides, the CDR3 is TGTGCCAGCAGTTCCGGGAGGGCCCACGAGCAGTACTTC.